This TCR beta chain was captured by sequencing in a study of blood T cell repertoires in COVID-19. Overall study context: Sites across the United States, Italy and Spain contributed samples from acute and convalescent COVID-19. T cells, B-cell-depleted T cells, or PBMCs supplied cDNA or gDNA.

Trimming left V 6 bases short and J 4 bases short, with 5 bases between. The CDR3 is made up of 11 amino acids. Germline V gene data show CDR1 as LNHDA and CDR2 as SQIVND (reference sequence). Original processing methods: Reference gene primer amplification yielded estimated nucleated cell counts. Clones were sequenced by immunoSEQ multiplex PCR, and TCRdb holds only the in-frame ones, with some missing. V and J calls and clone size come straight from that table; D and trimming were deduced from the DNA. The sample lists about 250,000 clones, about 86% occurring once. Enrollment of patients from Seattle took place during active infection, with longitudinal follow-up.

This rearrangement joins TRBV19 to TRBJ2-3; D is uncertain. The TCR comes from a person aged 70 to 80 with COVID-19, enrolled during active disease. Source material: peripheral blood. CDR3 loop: CASSRSDTQYF. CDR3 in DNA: TGTGCCAGTAGCAGGTCAGATACGCAGTATTTT.